The clone carrying this T cell receptor (beta chain) appeared a few times. Only in-frame clones appear in the TCRdb table, and some are missing; sequencing was by immunoSEQ multiplex PCR. The top ten clones hold about a sixth of a sample with 9,000 to 9,500 clones, roughly 63% of them seen once. With 0 bases removed from V and 3 bases from J, the gap between germline ends came to 6 bases. From germline, CDR1 is SGHNT and CDR2 YYREEE (reference sequence). This CDR3 region has 13 residues. These data come from a study of radiation and T cells in renal cell carcinoma. Treatment: 15 Gy SBRT to primary tumor, nephrectomy 4 weeks later.

This sequence originates from a woman in her forties or fifties with renal cell carcinoma. The specimen comprised tumor tissue, sampled from a patient whose treatment included radiotherapy and nephrectomy. The V gene is TRBV5-4, the J gene TRBJ1-2; D call uncertain. Here the CDR3 DNA reads TGTGCCAGCAGCTTGGACCGATACTATGGCTACACCTTC. Its translation is CASSLDRYYGYTF.